Listed below are T cell receptor beta chains from one sample, sequenced in a study of chemoradiotherapy in HPV16-positive cancers. Sequenced by immunoSEQ multiplex PCR; TCRdb stores in-frame clones only, minus some. Of almost 500 clones listed, around 80% are singletons. Sequencing was performed on tumor tissue, taken from a patient who underwent chemoradiotherapy. Source of these receptors: a human donor with HPV-associated anogenital cancer. The conserved cysteine and the conserved F or W are not part of the CDR3 here.

V gene: TRBV9; J gene: TRBJ2-2; CDR3 protein: ASSVGGTGELF
V gene: TRBV5-8; J gene: TRBJ1-4; CDR3 protein: ASSLGLTPGDEKLF
V gene: TRBV30; J gene: TRBJ1-1; CDR3 protein: AWRGLGEAEAF
V gene: TRBV6-1; J gene: TRBJ2-3; CDR3 protein: ATSDRGTGGDTQY
V gene: TRBV7-9; J gene: TRBJ1-2; CDR3 protein: ASSATGTGNGYT
V gene: TRBV7-9; J gene: TRBJ1-5; CDR3 protein: ASSLGGQGQPQH
V gene: TRBV21-1; J gene: TRBJ2-1; CDR3 protein: ASSKRTGLAGGARTYNEQF
V gene: TRBV10-3; J gene: TRBJ2-7; CDR3 protein: AISEPGQVVDEQY
V gene: TRBV7-8; J gene: TRBJ2-3; CDR3 protein: ASSYGPLEQY
V gene: TRBV10-3; J gene: TRBJ2-3; CDR3 protein: AISKDSLMTDTQY
V gene: TRBV7-9; J gene: TRBJ2-7; CDR3 protein: ASSMLYEQY
V gene: TRBV28; J gene: TRBJ2-7; CDR3 protein: ASRSTGYEQY
V gene: TRBV11-2; J gene: TRBJ2-5; CDR3 protein: ASSFGGPETQY
V gene: TRBV19; J gene: TRBJ1-1; CDR3 protein: ASSIGGVRTF
V gene: TRBV7-2; J gene: TRBJ2-3; CDR3 protein: ASSPGARTDTQY
V gene: TRBV6-4; J gene: TRBJ1-1; CDR3 protein: STDSLTEAF
V gene: TRBV28; J gene: TRBJ1-5; CDR3 protein: ASSIILRQPNQPQH
V gene: TRBV7-9; J gene: TRBJ1-4; CDR3 protein: ASSLAVLPNEKLF
V gene: TRBV28; J gene: TRBJ2-7; CDR3 protein: ASSLSGAYEQY
V gene: TRBV9; J gene: TRBJ1-1; CDR3 protein: ASSEEGAMNTEAF
V gene: TRBV4-3; J gene: TRBJ2-5; CDR3 protein: ASSRKVGGTQY
V gene: TRBV7-6; J gene: TRBJ2-6; CDR3 protein: AISQSRANVLT
V gene: TRBV28; J gene: TRBJ1-2; CDR3 protein: ASSLQSPNYGYT